A selection of T cell receptor beta chains follows, all from one sample in a study of blood T cell repertoires in COVID-19. The repertoire was sequenced with immunoSEQ multiplex PCR; TCRdb's copy has only in-frame clones and lacks some. Of roughly 250,000 clones in the sample, 65% to 85% were seen once. The sample was peripheral blood. These receptors came from a woman between 35 and 50 years old with active or convalescent COVID-19. Each CDR3 is given with its conserved first and last residue. Each record gives: clone size, D gene, J gene, V gene, CDR3 DNA, CDR3 protein. The D gene is left open where the match is weak. Part of the rows lack a size; the others show once, few, many or a class for expanded clones.

>NA|NA|TRBJ1-1|TRBV12-3/TRBV12-4
TGTGCCAGCAGTTCCGGTACTGAAGCTTTCTTT
CASSSGTEAFF
>NA|NA|TRBJ1-2|TRBV29-1
TGCAGCGTTGAACCCACAGGGAACTATGGCTACACCTTC
CSVEPTGNYGYTF
>NA|TRBD1|TRBJ1-3|TRBV5-1
TGCGCCAGCAGCGAAGGGGGCTTCGAAAACACCATATATTTT
CASSEGGFENTIYF
>many|TRBD2|TRBJ2-2|TRBV20-1
TGCAGTGCTAGTCTGACTAGCGGGGGAATCGGGGAGCTGTTTTTT
CSASLTSGGIGELFF
>NA|NA|TRBJ2-6|TRBV11-1
TGTGCCAGCAGCCCTAGGACAGCTGGGGCCAACGTCCTGACTTTC
CASSPRTAGANVLTF
>NA|NA|TRBJ2-4|TRBV5-1
TGCGCCAGCAGCTTGGCGGGAGCCCGGGTCAAAAACATTCAGTACTTC
CASSLAGARVKNIQYF
>NA|NA|TRBJ1-3|TRBV28
TGTGCCAGCATACCAAACAGGGCCGTCTCTGGAAACACCATATATTTT
CASIPNRAVSGNTIYF
>NA|TRBD1|TRBJ1-6|TRBV3-1/TRBV3-2
TGTGCCAGCAGCCTTGACAGGGACCATTCACCCCTCCACTTT
CASSLDRDHSPLHF
>NA|NA|TRBJ1-1|TRBV12-3/TRBV12-4
TGTGCCAGCTCCCTATTTAGCACTGAAGCTTTCTTT
CASSLFSTEAFF
>few|NA|TRBJ1-2|TRBV5-1
TGCGCCAGCAGCCCCGGGACTATTAACTATGGCTACACCTTC
CASSPGTINYGYTF
>NA|NA|TRBJ1-6|TRBV19
TGTGCCACCACGGGACTGGGAAATTCACCCCTCCACTTT
CATTGLGNSPLHF
>NA|NA|TRBJ1-6|TRBV2
TGTGCCAGCATCCCCTCGGTTGGGGCTTCACCCCTCCACTTT
CASIPSVGASPLHF
>NA|NA|TRBJ2-3|TRBV7-9
TGTGCCAGCGCGTCTTGGACAGAATCTAGCACAGATACGCAGTATTTT
CASASWTESSTDTQYF
>once|TRBD1|TRBJ1-1|TRBV28
TGTGCCAGCAGTTTACAGGGGGTGAACACTGAAGCTTTCTTT
CASSLQGVNTEAFF
>NA|NA|TRBJ2-3|TRBV11-3
TGTGCCAGCAGCTACGGACAGAGCACAGATACGCAGTATTTT
CASSYGQSTDTQYF
>NA|TRBD1|TRBJ1-6|TRBV5-1
TGCGCCAGCAGGTCCCAGACAGGGGGGGATTCACCCCTCCACTTT
CASRSQTGGDSPLHF
>NA|NA|TRBJ2-1|TRBV7-2
TGTGCCAGCAGCTCCGTCCTTCTCAGGGTTTCATTCAATGAGCAGTTCTTC
CASSSVLLRVSFNEQFF